This T cell receptor (beta chain) was found in a study of identical twins. No donor was unhealthy or non-Caucasian. Findings and limits, study-wide: A partial confounding effect on zero-insertion analyses could come from invariant MAIT and iNKT cells. Whereas memory repertoires showed no such difference, abundant cord blood beta clonotypes carried fewer insertions.

TCRdb re-called the 5' RACE reads through MiXCR, storing one row per CDR3 protein. This table holds 460,000 or so distinct CDR3 sequences, approximately 15% found once. This clonotype was detected many times. Its matching antigen is unknown. These data were likewise used in another study, on yellow fever vaccine responses in identical twins.

The sequencing input was CD4+ T cells sorted from blood. This clonotype originated in a woman aged 18 to 35 in good health.

This CDR3 is CASSSGGPAEQYF. CDR3 in DNA: TGTGCCAGCAGTTCGGGGGGGCCAGCCGAGCAGTACTTC. This rearrangement joins TRBV12-3 or TRBV12-4 to TRBJ2-7; 8 nucleotides agree with TRBD2. J gave up 6 bases and V 4 bases, and 5 bases lay outside the gene matches. The length of the CDR3 is 13 residues.